The rows below give T cell receptor beta chains drawn from one sample of a study of blood T cell repertoires in COVID-19. Profiling relied on immunoSEQ multiplex PCR, and the TCRdb table lists in-frame clones only, not all of them. The profile shows about 160,000 clones, roughly 90% of them singletons. Sequences were obtained from PBMCs or T cells enriched from blood (not recorded which). These receptors originate from a woman aged 45 to 65 who had recovered from COVID-19. Each CDR3 is given with its conserved first and last residue. The order of the fields is CDR3 DNA, CDR3 protein, V gene, J gene, D gene, clone size. The D gene is left open where the match is weak. Only part of the rows carry a size: once, few, many, or a class if the clone is expanded.

CDR3 DNA: TGCGCCAGCAGCCGATTGACTCCGACTCCCAAAGAGACCCAGTACTTC
CDR3 protein: CASSRLTPTPKETQYF
V gene: TRBV4-1
J gene: TRBJ2-5
D gene: .
clone size: .

CDR3 DNA: TGTGCCAGCAGCGACCAGACAGGGGAAGGAGAAAAACTGTTTTTT
CDR3 protein: CASSDQTGEGEKLFF
V gene: TRBV9
J gene: TRBJ1-4
D gene: TRBD1
clone size: few

CDR3 DNA: TGCGCCAGCAGCTCGCTACTTAACACTGAAGCTTTCTTT
CDR3 protein: CASSSLLNTEAFF
V gene: TRBV5-1
J gene: TRBJ1-1
D gene: .
clone size: .

CDR3 DNA: TGTGCCAGCAGTGAAGCGCAACAGGTAGACTACACCTTC
CDR3 protein: CASSEAQQVDYTF
V gene: TRBV6-1
J gene: TRBJ1-2
D gene: .
clone size: .

CDR3 DNA: TGTGCCAGCAGCGTTCAGAAGAACACTGAAGCTTTCTTT
CDR3 protein: CASSVQKNTEAFF
V gene: TRBV6-5
J gene: TRBJ1-1
D gene: .
clone size: few

CDR3 DNA: TGTGCCAGCAGGGCAACAGGGGCAGATACGCAGTATTTT
CDR3 protein: CASRATGADTQYF
V gene: TRBV6-4
J gene: TRBJ2-3
D gene: TRBD1
clone size: .

CDR3 DNA: TGTGCCAGCAGCCGAGGGCGATTCTATGGCTACACCTTC
CDR3 protein: CASSRGRFYGYTF
V gene: TRBV5-4
J gene: TRBJ1-2
D gene: .
clone size: .

CDR3 DNA: TGCAGCTCTGAGGAGAGGGCCTATGGCTACACCTTC
CDR3 protein: CSSEERAYGYTF
V gene: TRBV29-1
J gene: TRBJ1-2
D gene: .
clone size: .

CDR3 DNA: TGTGCCAGCAGCTCTGGGACAGGGCCTAACACCGGGGAGCTGTTTTTT
CDR3 protein: CASSSGTGPNTGELFF
V gene: TRBV5-4
J gene: TRBJ2-2
D gene: TRBD1
clone size: .

CDR3 DNA: TGTGCCAGCAGCGGACAGGGGTCAATGAACACTGAAGCTTTCTTT
CDR3 protein: CASSGQGSMNTEAFF
V gene: TRBV7-9
J gene: TRBJ1-1
D gene: TRBD1
clone size: .

CDR3 DNA: TGTGCCAGCACCACGGGTCAGGGTGAAGCTTTCTTT
CDR3 protein: CASTTGQGEAFF
V gene: TRBV27
J gene: TRBJ1-1
D gene: .
clone size: .

CDR3 DNA: TGTGCCAGCAGCTCGGGACAGCTCCTAAACTATGGCTACACCTTC
CDR3 protein: CASSSGQLLNYGYTF
V gene: TRBV5-6
J gene: TRBJ1-2
D gene: TRBD1
clone size: .

CDR3 DNA: TGTGCCAGCAGCTTGACAGGAGGATCACCCCTCCACTTT
CDR3 protein: CASSLTGGSPLHF
V gene: TRBV7-3
J gene: TRBJ1-6
D gene: .
clone size: .

CDR3 DNA: TGTGCCAGCAGTCACCTCCAGGGGACGTACAATCAGCCCCAGCATTTT
CDR3 protein: CASSHLQGTYNQPQHF
V gene: TRBV6-2/TRBV6-3
J gene: TRBJ1-5
D gene: .
clone size: .

CDR3 DNA: TGTGCCAGCAGTTACCCCTCAGGAACCAACACCGGGGAGCTGTTTTTT
CDR3 protein: CASSYPSGTNTGELFF
V gene: TRBV6-6
J gene: TRBJ2-2
D gene: .
clone size: .

CDR3 DNA: TGTGCCAGCAGCCGGGACAACGAAAACATTCAGTACTTC
CDR3 protein: CASSRDNENIQYF
V gene: TRBV7-9
J gene: TRBJ2-4
D gene: .
clone size: .

CDR3 DNA: TGTGCCAGCAGTATACTAGCGGTAAGGAATGAGCAGTTCTTC
CDR3 protein: CASSILAVRNEQFF
V gene: TRBV28
J gene: TRBJ2-1
D gene: TRBD2
clone size: .